This is a list of T cell receptor beta chains from one sample in a study of Ad26.COV2.S vaccination and SARS-CoV-2 variants. Assay: immunoSEQ multiplex PCR; the TCRdb copy retains only in-frame clones and omits some. Among hundreds of thousands of clones listed, 89% were seen once. The sequenced sample was peripheral blood, obtained in a trial of Ad26.COV2.S vaccine versus placebo. These receptors all come from a person between 18 and 65 years old who received the Ad26.COV2.S COVID-19 vaccine or a placebo. CDR3s include the opening cysteine and the closing phenylalanine or tryptophan. The D gene is left open where the match is weak.

D gene | J gene | V gene | CDR3 protein | CDR3 DNA
- | TRBJ2-7 | TRBV5-1 | CASSSGPAGEQYF | TGCGCCAGCAGCTCCGGCCCGGCGGGCGAGCAGTACTTC
TRBD1 | TRBJ1-1 | TRBV5-6 | CASSLAGQGRTEAFF | TGTGCCAGCAGCTTGGCGGGACAGGGTCGCACTGAAGCTTTCTTT
- | TRBJ2-7 | TRBV18 | CASSPPTASLGSEQYF | TGTGCCAGCTCACCACCGACAGCATCACTCGGTTCCGAGCAGTACTTC
- | TRBJ1-2 | TRBV15 | CATSRDKGIDGYTF | TGTGCCACCAGCAGAGATAAGGGTATCGACGGCTACACCTTC
- | TRBJ1-2 | TRBV4-2 | CASSQGQTWDGYTF | TGTGCCAGCAGCCAAGGACAGACCTGGGATGGCTACACCTTC
- | TRBJ1-1 | TRBV29-1 | CSVEGGRGTNTEAFF | TGCAGCGTTGAAGGGGGGAGGGGGACGAACACTGAAGCTTTCTTT
- | TRBJ1-2 | TRBV5-1 | CASSLSVGGSYGYTF | TGCGCCAGCAGCTTGTCCGTCGGAGGGAGCTATGGCTACACCTTC
TRBD2 | TRBJ2-3 | TRBV7-9 | CASALAGGFPDTQYF | TGTGCCAGCGCATTAGCGGGGGGGTTCCCAGATACGCAGTATTTT
- | TRBJ1-1 | TRBV28 | CASSLGGSSNTEAFF | TGTGCCAGCAGTTTGGGAGGGTCCTCGAACACTGAAGCTTTCTTT
- | TRBJ1-6 | TRBV28 | CASSPPGGGDSPLHF | TGTGCCAGCAGCCCTCCGGGTGGGGGCGATTCACCCCTCCACTTT
TRBD1 | TRBJ1-6 | TRBV27 | CASSFRDRGGSRNNSPLHF | TGTGCCAGCAGTTTTCGGGACAGGGGCGGCTCACGGAATAATTCACCCCTCCACTTT
- | TRBJ1-1 | TRBV3-1/TRBV3-2 | CASRTGASLNTEAFF | TGTGCCAGCAGAACAGGAGCTAGCCTGAACACTGAAGCTTTCTTT
- | TRBJ1-1 | TRBV4-1 | CASSQDGEGLNTEAFF | TGCGCCAGCAGCCAAGATGGGGAGGGGCTGAACACTGAAGCTTTCTTT